The 2 T cell receptor beta chains listed next were all sequenced from one sample in a study of cytomegalovirus exposure and HLA in healthy donors. It was with 60 Vbeta and 13 Jbeta primers that the PCR ran. Sequencing was performed with immunoSEQ multiplex PCR; in TCRdb, only in-frame clones are kept and a portion is missing. The data contain roughly 120,000 clones, around 80% of them singletons. The sample consisted of PBMCs. The source is a man in his fifties in good health and CMV-seronegative.

The chain employs TRBV6-1 and TRBJ1-2; 7 bases agree with TRBD1. With 11 bases clipped from V and 4 bases from J, the junction kept 10 bases outside the gene matches. The CDR3 contains 13 residues. Germline V gene sequence: CDR1 MNHNS, CDR2 SASEGT. The CDR3 sequence is CAVPPAGGYGYTF. The CDR3 coding sequence is TGTGCCGTCCCCCCCGCAGGGGGCTATGGCTACACCTTC.

This sequence joins TRBV7-2 and TRBJ2-3; 11 nucleotides align to TRBD2. The CDR3 is made up of 18 amino acids. V lost 0 bases, J lost 3 bases, and 8 bases stayed unmatched. Germline V gene data show CDR1 as SGHTA and CDR2 as FQGNSA. For the CDR3, the DNA is TGTGCCAGCAGCTTAGCGGGTAGCGGGGGGGCCTCAACAGATACGCAGTATTTT. It codes for CASSLAGSGGASTDTQYF. Using reference TRBV7-2 and TRBJ2-3 for the parts outside the CDR3, the full variable domain is GAGVSQSPSNKVTEKGKDVELRCDPISGHTALYWYRQSLGQGLEFLIYFQGNSAPDKSGLPSDRFSAERTGGSVSTLTIQRTQQEDSAVYLCASSLAGSGGASTDTQYFGPGTRLTVL.